This T cell receptor beta chain was profiled in a study of graft-versus-host responses after intestinal transplantation. Study context: Transplant types were multivisceral, liver-intestinal, or isolated intestinal.

In the case of this clone: Its matching antigen is unknown.

Assay: immunoSEQ multiplex PCR; the TCRdb copy retains only in-frame clones and omits some. The sample yields tens of thousands of clones, around 86% seen once. Study outcomes and limitations: Some GvH clones appeared in ileal mucosa or blood before recipient bone marrow. Allografts carried high graft-versus-host to host-versus-graft clonal ratios in patients having graft-donor T cell macrochimerism. Peak levels of circulating GvH clones tracked with early post-transplant HvG declines.

Source: unstimulated CD8+ T cells sorted from spleen or lymph node cells, taken before transplant. This clonotype was sampled from a human donor who was the organ donor for an intestinal transplant.

Here the CDR3 reads CAVVGVYNEQFF. For the CDR3, the DNA is TGTGCCGTCGTCGGGGTCTACAATGAGCAGTTCTTC. The chain recombines TRBV2 with TRBJ2-1, with D tentatively TRBD2 (5 bases). The CDR3 has 12 residues. Deletions cut 11 bases from V and 3 bases from J, with 11 bases between. From germline, CDR1 is SNHLY and CDR2 FYNNEI. Full variable domain (remainder filled in from reference TRBV2 and TRBJ2-1): EPEVTQTPSHQVTQMGQEVILRCVPISNHLYFYWYRQILGQKVEFLVSFYNNEISEKSEIFDDQFSVERPDGSNFTLKIRSTKLEDSAMYFCAVVGVYNEQFFGPGTRLTVL.